These 5 T cell receptor beta chains originate from one sample sequenced in a study of cytomegalovirus exposure and HLA in healthy donors. PCR was performed using 60 Vbeta and 13 Jbeta primers. The assay was immunoSEQ multiplex PCR, and TCRdb's table has in-frame clones only and misses some. The sample contains approximately 100,000 clones, around three quarters of which appear only once. The sequencing sample was made of PBMCs. Receptors were obtained from a man between 45 and 60 years old in good health and CMV-seropositive.

This chain joins TRBV2 and TRBJ2-3; a weak D match, TRBD1 (6 bases). The CDR3 contains 13 residues. The germline CDR1 and CDR2 sequences are SNHLY and FYNNEI. The germline V and J ends were trimmed by 6 bases and 5 bases, with 12 bases remaining between them. CDR3 in DNA: TGTGCCAGCAGGAGGGGGTGGGGAGATACGCAGTATTTT. This sequence encodes CASRRGWGDTQYF.

This clone was found once. The chain joins TRBV7-9 to TRBJ2-7; 10 bases map to TRBD2. CDR3 length: 19 residues. Trimming removed 2 bases from V and 1 base from J; junction bases left unmatched: 14. CDR1 is SEHNR and CDR2 is FQNEAQ in the germline V gene (reference sequence). The CDR3: CASSLMGDSGRSRSYEQYF. DNA for the CDR3: TGTGCCAGCAGCTTAATGGGAGATAGCGGGAGGAGTCGTTCCTACGAGCAGTACTTC.

The CDR3 loop reads CASSLTGRGNTQYF. CDR3 nucleotide sequence: TGTGCCAGCAGCTTAACCGGCAGGGGAAATACGCAGTATTTT. This rearrangement joins TRBV7-3 to TRBJ2-3, with D possibly matching TRBD1 (6 bases). The V and J ends lost 0 bases and 7 bases respectively, with 11 bases between them. In germline, CDR1 is SGHTA, CDR2 FQGTGA. The CDR3 has 14 residues.

This clone counts as medium-sized. V usage is TRBV2 and J usage is TRBJ1-5, with 8 bases matching TRBD1. V shed 7 bases, J shed 1 base, and the junction held 12 bases outside the gene matches. Germline V gene lookup returns CDR1 SNHLY and CDR2 FYNNEI. This CDR3 spans 17 amino acids. Written as DNA, the CDR3 is TGTGCCAGCAACCCCACAGGGGGGTTGAACAGCAATCAGCCCCAGCATTTT. Translating gives CASNPTGGLNSNQPQHF.

This sequence joins TRBV4-1 and TRBJ2-1, with D possibly being TRBD1 (5 bases). Trimming cost V 9 bases and J 0 bases, with 12 bases left between them. Germline CDR1 is MGHRA and CDR2 is YSYEKL. This CDR3 contains 14 residues. The CDR3 reads CASRPQGSYNEQFF. In DNA form, the CDR3 reads TGCGCCAGTAGACCCCAGGGCTCCTACAATGAGCAGTTCTTC.